This TCR beta chain stems from a study of shared clonotypes between healthy human individuals. Germline values: CDR1 SGHDT, CDR2 YYEEEE. Losses at the gene ends were 3 bases for V and 4 bases for J; bases not matched to a gene: 6. This CDR3 spans 14 amino acids. General study results and limits: Rarefaction demonstrated incomplete sorted-subset sequencing despite large depth.

In this sample, this clone turned up a few times. Antigen unknown. For sorted subsets, approximately 0.2 ug DNA per replicate equaled 33,000 or so T cell genomes. Assay: immunoSEQ multiplex PCR; the TCRdb copy retains only in-frame clones and omits some. The sample consists of about 690,000 clones, 80% to 95% of them appearing once. This TCR derives from a man between 18 and 29 years old in good health. Some clones in this sample may be carry-over from other donors' samples. Sequences were obtained from memory CD8+ T cells from PBMCs. The subset denotes: CD45RO+ cells pooled with CCR7-negative TemRA cells. The chain is built from TRBV5-6 and TRBJ1-1, with 7 bases that match TRBD1. The CDR3 is CASSSRTGSTEAFF. The CDR3 region has the DNA TGTGCCAGCAGCTCGCGGACAGGAAGCACTGAAGCTTTCTTT.